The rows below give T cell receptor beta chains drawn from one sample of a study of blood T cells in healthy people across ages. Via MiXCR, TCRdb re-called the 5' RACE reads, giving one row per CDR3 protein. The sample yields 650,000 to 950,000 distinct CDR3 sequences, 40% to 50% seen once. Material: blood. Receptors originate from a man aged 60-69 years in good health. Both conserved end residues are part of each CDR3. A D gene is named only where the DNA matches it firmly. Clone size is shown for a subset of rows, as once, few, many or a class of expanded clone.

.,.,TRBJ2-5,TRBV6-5,CASSYSGQGGVYEQYF,TGTGCCAGCAGTTACTCTGGGCAGGGGGGAGTCTATGAGCAGTACTTC
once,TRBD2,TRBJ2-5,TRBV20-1,CSAHGTSGGLRETQYF,TGCAGTGCTCATGGGACTAGCGGGGGACTTAGAGAGACCCAGTACTTC
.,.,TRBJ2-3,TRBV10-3,CAISESIRGIDTQYF,TGTGCCATCAGTGAGTCGATCAGGGGCATAGATACGCAGTATTTT
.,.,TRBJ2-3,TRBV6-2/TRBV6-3,CASSASRGAGSWVDTQYF,TGTGCCAGCAGTGCCTCGCGAGGGGCCGGGTCGTGGGTGGATACGCAGTATTTT
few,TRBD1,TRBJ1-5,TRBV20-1,CSARAPGQGQPQHF,TGCAGTGCTAGGGCTCCGGGACAGGGTCAGCCCCAGCATTTT
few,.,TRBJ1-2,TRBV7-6,CASSLGVRDGYTF,TGTGCCAGCAGCTTAGGAGTCAGGGATGGCTACACCTTC
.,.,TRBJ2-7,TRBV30,CAWSVLGGGEQYF,TGTGCCTGGAGTGTCCTGGGGGGAGGTGAGCAGTACTTC
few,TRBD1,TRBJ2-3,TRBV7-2,CASSYGQGRATQYF,TGTGCCAGCAGCTACGGACAGGGGCGGGCTACGCAGTATTTT
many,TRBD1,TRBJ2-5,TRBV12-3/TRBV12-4,CASSFSNRGETQYF,TGTGCCAGCAGTTTTTCCAACAGGGGGGAGACCCAGTACTTC
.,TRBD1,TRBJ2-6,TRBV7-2,CASSSAVGQRISGANVLTF,TGTGCCAGCAGCTCAGCGGTGGGACAGAGAATCTCTGGGGCCAACGTCCTGACTTTC
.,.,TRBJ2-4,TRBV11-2,CASSQPYRNENIQYF,TGTGCCAGCAGCCAACCGTACAGGAATGAAAACATTCAGTACTTC
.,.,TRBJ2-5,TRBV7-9,CASSQDRRGTQYF,TGTGCCAGCAGCCAGGACAGAAGAGGGACCCAGTACTTC
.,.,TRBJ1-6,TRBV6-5,CATTGDGTNSPLHF,TGTGCCACCACGGGAGACGGAACTAATTCACCCCTCCACTTT
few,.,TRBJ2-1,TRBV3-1,CASSHSDSGWYNEQFF,TGTGCCAGCAGCCATTCCGACTCCGGTTGGTACAATGAGCAGTTCTTC
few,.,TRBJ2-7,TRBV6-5,CASRNSRDYEQYF,TGTGCCAGCAGAAACTCTAGGGACTACGAGCAGTACTTC
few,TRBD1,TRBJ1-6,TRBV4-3,CASSQDRVAGQGNSPLHF,TGCGCCAGCAGCCAAGATAGAGTAGCGGGACAGGGGAACTCACCCCTCCACTTT
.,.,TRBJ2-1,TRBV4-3,CASSQVQGVNNEQFF,TGCGCCAGCAGCCAGGTACAGGGTGTAAACAATGAGCAGTTCTTC
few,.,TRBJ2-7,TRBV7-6,CASSLGAGSAYEQYF,TGTGCCAGCAGCTTAGGGGCAGGGTCGGCCTACGAGCAGTACTTC
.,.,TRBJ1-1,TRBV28,CASSFLRRTEAFF,TGTGCCAGCAGTTTCCTTAGAAGGACTGAAGCTTTCTTT
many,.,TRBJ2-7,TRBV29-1,CSVEGREEGYEQYF,TGCAGCGTTGAAGGCAGGGAGGAAGGCTACGAGCAGTACTTC
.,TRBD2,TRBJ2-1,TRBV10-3,CAISRTSGEGNEQFF,TGTGCCATCAGTCGGACTAGCGGGGAGGGGAATGAGCAGTTCTTC
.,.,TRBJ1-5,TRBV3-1,CASSPFAANQPQHF,TGTGCCAGCAGCCCCTTCGCAGCTAATCAGCCCCAGCATTTT
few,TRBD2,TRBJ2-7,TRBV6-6,CASNVAGASYEQYF,TGTGCCAGCAATGTAGCGGGGGCCTCCTACGAGCAGTACTTC
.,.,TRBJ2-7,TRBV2,CASSDGTRLYEQYF,TGTGCCAGCAGTGATGGGACAAGACTCTACGAGCAGTACTTC
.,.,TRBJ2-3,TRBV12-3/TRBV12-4,CASSLLGPITTDTQYF,TGTGCCAGCAGTCTACTGGGTCCCATAACCACAGATACGCAGTATTTT
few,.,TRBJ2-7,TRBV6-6,CASSYSSTTRVTYEQYF,TGTGCCAGCAGTTACTCCTCGACTACCAGAGTAACCTACGAGCAGTACTTC
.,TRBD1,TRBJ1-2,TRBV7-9,CASSLGTGGLVDGYTF,TGTGCCAGCAGCTTAGGGACAGGGGGCCTCGTCGATGGCTACACCTTC
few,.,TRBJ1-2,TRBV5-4,CASSLEVEASDYGYTF,TGTGCCAGCAGCTTGGAGGTTGAGGCGTCGGACTATGGCTACACCTTC
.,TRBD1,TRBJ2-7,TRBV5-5,CASSPGQGAVIYEQYF,TGTGCCAGCAGCCCGGGACAGGGGGCTGTCATCTACGAGCAGTACTTC
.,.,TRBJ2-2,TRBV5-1,CASAGQQALTGELFF,TGCGCCAGCGCAGGTCAGCAGGCCCTCACCGGGGAGCTGTTTTTT
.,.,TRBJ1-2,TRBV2,CATSEAGGGYTF,TGTGCCACCTCGGAGGCAGGAGGAGGCTACACCTTC
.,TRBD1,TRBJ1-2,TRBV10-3,CAISGDSNYGYTF,TGTGCCATCAGTGGGGACAGTAACTATGGCTACACCTTC
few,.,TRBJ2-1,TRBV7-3,CASSLDGGPPNEQFF,TGTGCCAGCAGCTTAGACGGGGGGCCTCCCAATGAGCAGTTCTTC
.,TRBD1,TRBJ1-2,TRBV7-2,CASSLDRGQQTNYGYTF,TGTGCCAGCAGCTTAGACAGGGGCCAACAAACTAACTATGGCTACACCTTC
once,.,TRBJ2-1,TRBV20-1,CSARPPRTAGGPPLGEQFF,TGCAGTGCTAGACCTCCTCGGACAGCCGGGGGACCCCCGTTAGGTGAGCAGTTCTTC
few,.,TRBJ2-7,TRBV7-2,CASSGARGYEQYF,TGTGCCAGCAGCGGGGCGAGAGGCTACGAGCAGTACTTC
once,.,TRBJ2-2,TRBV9,CASSPRQRTNTGELFF,TGTGCCAGCAGCCCGCGACAGCGAACGAACACCGGGGAGCTGTTTTTT
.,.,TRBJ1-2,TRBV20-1,CSANPGLNYGYTF,TGCAGTGCTAACCCGGGCCTCAACTATGGCTACACCTTC
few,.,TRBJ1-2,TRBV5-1,CASSLGENYGYTF,TGCGCCAGCAGCTTAGGAGAGAACTATGGCTACACCTTC
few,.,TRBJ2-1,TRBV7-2,CASSSNTLSIYQNNEQFF,TGTGCCAGCAGCTCTAATACCCTCTCGATCTATCAGAACAATGAGCAGTTCTTC
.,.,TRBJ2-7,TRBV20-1,CSARSDSEQYF,TGCAGTGCTAGAAGCGACAGCGAGCAGTACTTC
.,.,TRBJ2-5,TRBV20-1,CSARASFPGTQYF,TGCAGTGCTAGAGCGTCCTTCCCCGGGACCCAGTACTTC
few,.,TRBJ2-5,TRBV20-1,CSARRGQETQYF,TGCAGTGCTAGAAGGGGCCAAGAGACCCAGTACTTC
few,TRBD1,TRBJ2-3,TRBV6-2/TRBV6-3,CASSYWDSNTDTQYF,TGTGCCAGCAGTTACTGGGACAGCAACACAGATACGCAGTATTTT
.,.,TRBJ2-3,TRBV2,CASIRGIDTQYF,TGTGCCAGCATTCGGGGAATAGATACGCAGTATTTT
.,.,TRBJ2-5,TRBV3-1,CASSPMGVVETQYF,TGTGCCAGCAGCCCCATGGGCGTGGTGGAGACCCAGTACTTC
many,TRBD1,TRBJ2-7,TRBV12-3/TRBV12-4,CASSFVGTGNYEQYF,TGTGCCAGCAGTTTCGTCGGGACAGGGAACTACGAGCAGTACTTC
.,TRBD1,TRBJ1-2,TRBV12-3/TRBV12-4,CASSATGGPSYGYTF,TGTGCCAGCAGCGCTACAGGGGGTCCTAGCTATGGCTACACCTTC
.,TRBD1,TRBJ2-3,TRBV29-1,CSAGQGPSTDTQYF,TGCAGCGCAGGACAGGGCCCTAGCACAGATACGCAGTATTTT
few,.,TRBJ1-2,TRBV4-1,CASSQEGRRDGYTF,TGCGCCAGCAGCCAAGAGGGGAGAAGGGACGGCTACACCTTC
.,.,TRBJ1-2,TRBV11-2,CASSLDLAGYGYTF,TGTGCCAGCAGCTTAGATCTGGCCGGCTATGGCTACACCTTC
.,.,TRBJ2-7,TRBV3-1,CASSQGNSYEQYF,TGTGCCAGCAGCCAGGGGAACTCCTACGAGCAGTACTTC
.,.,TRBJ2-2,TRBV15,CATSRQLNTGELFF,TGTGCCACCAGCAGACAATTGAACACCGGGGAGCTGTTTTTT
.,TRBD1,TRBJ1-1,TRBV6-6,CASSPRDSNTEAFF,TGTGCCAGCAGTCCCCGGGACAGCAACACTGAAGCTTTCTTT
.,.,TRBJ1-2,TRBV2,CASSETGPLNIDGYTF,TGTGCCAGCAGTGAAACCGGGCCCTTAAACATAGACGGCTACACCTTC
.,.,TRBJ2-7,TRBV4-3,CASSQEQGCEQYF,TGCGCCAGCAGCCAAGAACAGGGATGCGAGCAGTACTTC
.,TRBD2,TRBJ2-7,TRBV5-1,CASSLDGSTFGGGDEQYF,TGCGCCAGCAGCTTGGATGGTTCTACGTTTGGGGGGGGTGACGAGCAGTACTTC
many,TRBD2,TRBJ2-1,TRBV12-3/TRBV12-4,CASRRDFRTSGPTNPYNEQFF,TGTGCCAGCCGACGAGATTTCCGGACTAGCGGCCCTACCAACCCCTACAATGAGCAGTTCTTC